This T cell receptor (beta chain) is drawn from a study of T cell responses to AZD1222 COVID-19 vaccine (TCRdb year 2021). Background on the whole study: A total of more than 230 trial participants underwent TCR sequencing, of whom about 200 had received two doses of AZD1222 and about 25 had received two doses of the MenACWY control vaccine. Trial participants were enrolled into age subgroups of 18-55, 56-69 and 70-plus years, which contained about 150, 27 and 61 TCR-sequenced participants, respectively.

The time point label here, explained by the study, means: baseline before first vaccination. The label giving this sample's treatment or condition can be read as: meningococcal conjugate vaccine given as trial control. Vaccinee samples came from UK trials COV001 and COV002, including a single-blind randomized controlled phase 2/3 trial of AZD1222 (ChAdOx1 nCoV-19) in healthy adults. For TCRbeta chain sequencing, PBMC samples from trial participants were taken at day 0 and at day 28 after the second dose. Points the paper makes about the study in general: Epitopes outside the regions mutated in the B.1.351 and B.1.1.7 variants were reportedly recognized by nearly half of the unique spike-specific TCRs. Participants were mostly white British and included more females than males, and it was suggested by the authors that clonal diversity may have been underestimated. Because no samples from the day 14 peak response were available, repertoires could be characterized only after the peak T cell response. Vaccine-associated CD4 TCRs spanned the whole spike protein, with dominant responses in regions 160-218 and 743-854. Conclusions about previously exposed vaccinees are limited because only 6 or 7 AZD1222 recipients were SARS-CoV-2 seropositive at baseline. After two AZD1222 doses, both the breadth and the depth of spike-specific TCRs were significantly higher than at day 0 and than in MenACWY recipients. In the small 56-69-year group, the increase in depth fell short of significance, most likely because of low power.

The CDR3 regions of human TCRbeta chains were analyzed by immunosequencing. Per the authors' processing: TCRs in the repertoires were compared against a reference library of SARS-CoV-2-specific TCRs that had been generated with the MIRA antigen-specificity platform. Breadth was defined as the fraction of unique TCRs that were SARS-CoV-2-associated. Depth was defined as the fraction of total T cells that were SARS-CoV-2-associated. Using the MIRA data, each spike-specific TCR was mapped to the spike region that the TCR reacts to and placed in a CD4 or CD8 class. Log10-transformed breadth and depth values were compared by one-way ANOVA with Sidak's multiple comparisons tests. The table comes from immuneACCESS by way of TCRdb, which keeps in-frame sequences with V and J called. Part of the clones is missing from these tables; in studies checked, under half for an unresolved V gene and the rest for unknown reasons. That table furnishes V, J and clone size, whereas the DNA furnished D and trimming. Across this sample there are 95,000 to 150,000 clones, with roughly 87% seen only once. Less than 4.5% of the sample lies in the top ten.

As concerns this clone: No cognate antigen has been identified for it. No base-level quality is on record; no much larger clone is a single base apart.

As encoded in the germline V gene, CDR1 is LGHNA while CDR2 is YNFKEQ. Trimming removed 3 bases from V and 7 bases from J; the gene matches leave 6 bases unexplained. From cysteine to phenylalanine, the CDR3 is 14 amino acids long. Only CDR3 DNA is held: 42 bases, read in frame from base 1. This TCR was recovered from an adult in good health. The sequences come from peripheral blood, collected on day 0 of MenACWY control vaccination. The chain joins TRBV4-2 to TRBJ1-1, and 9 bases in between align with TRBD1. At the DNA level, the sequence is TGTGCCAGCAGCCAGTCCGGGACAGGGATTGAAGCTTTCTTT. Its protein product is CASSQSGTGIEAFF.